The TCR beta chain described here comes from a study of T cell responses to AZD1222 COVID-19 vaccine. General observations from the study: White British people made up most donors, females outnumbered males, and clonal diversity was possibly underestimated.

Remarks on this clone: Antigen specificity is unknown.

Trimming took 2 bases from V and 4 from J; bases not matched to a gene: 7. Germline V gene sequence: CDR1 KGHSH, CDR2 LQKENI. CDR3 size: 15 residues. This table comes from immunoSEQ multiplex PCR, and its TCRdb copy is limited to in-frame clones, with some not included. The sample has some 120,000 clones; about 90% are singletons. This chain links TRBV18 with TRBJ2-7; 8 nucleotides agree with TRBD1. The receptor was derived from an adult in good health. Sequenced here: peripheral blood, sampled on day 0 of AZD1222 vaccination. The CDR3 protein is CASSPSRQGRYEQYF. In DNA, the CDR3 is TGTGCCAGCTCACCATCGCGACAGGGGCGGTACGAGCAGTACTTC.